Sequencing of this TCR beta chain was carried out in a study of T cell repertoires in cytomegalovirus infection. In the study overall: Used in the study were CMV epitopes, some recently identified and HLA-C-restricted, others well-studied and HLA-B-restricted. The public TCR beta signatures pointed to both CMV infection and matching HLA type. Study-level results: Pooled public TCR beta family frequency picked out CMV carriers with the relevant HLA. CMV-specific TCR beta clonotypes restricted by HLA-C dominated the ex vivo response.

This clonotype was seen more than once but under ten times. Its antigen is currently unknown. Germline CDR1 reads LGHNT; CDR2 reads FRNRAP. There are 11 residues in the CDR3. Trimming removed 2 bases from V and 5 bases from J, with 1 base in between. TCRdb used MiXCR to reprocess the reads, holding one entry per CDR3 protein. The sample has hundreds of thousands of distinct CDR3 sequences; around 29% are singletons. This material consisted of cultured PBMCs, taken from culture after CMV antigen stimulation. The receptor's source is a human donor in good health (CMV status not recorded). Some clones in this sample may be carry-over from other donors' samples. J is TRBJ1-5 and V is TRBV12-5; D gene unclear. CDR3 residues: CASGLHQPQHF. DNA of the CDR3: TGTGCTAGTGGTTTGCATCAGCCCCAGCATTTT.